This entry describes one T cell receptor beta chain. Its antigen has not been determined. Base qualities were left out, and no much larger clone turns up one base away. Collaborating institutions collected whole blood in K2EDTA tubes following their own protocols. For TCRbeta analysis, collaborators shipped samples as frozen whole blood, isolated PBMCs, or DNA extracted from either of those sample types. The data derive from a study of blood T cell repertoires in COVID-19 (dated by TCRdb to the early 2020s). Some background on the complete study: Samples from collaborators originated in the United States, Italy and Spain and spanned both the acute and convalescent phases of COVID-19. The prospective study material was composed of cDNA or gDNA derived from T cells, B-cell-depleted T cells, or PBMCs. Subjects who had been exposed to COVID-19, were actively infected with it, or had recovered from it provided the deeply sampled blood TCRbeta repertoires that made up the dataset. The repertoires were released in a freely available public database meant as a resource for research on the immune response to SARS-CoV-2. Samples were obtained from the ongoing ImmuneRACE study (first 160 participants) and from over 1,000 subjects provided by 6 global collaborators. The sample metadata nearly always contained a de-identified subject ID, COVID-19 status, age in years and sex. Where available, HLA class I and class II types were taken from metadata supplied by the sample provider and were not determined by assay-based typing. What the authors observed across the whole study: How much clinical and demographic metadata was included differed by source and by participant, and the metadata was provided uncurated.

The immunoSEQ Assay, a bias-controlled multiplex PCR, was used to amplify TCRbeta CDR3 regions from genomic DNA. Turning to the authors' computational methods: Nucleated cell counts per sample were estimated from amplification of reference gene primers within the assay. To quantify the absolute abundance of each unique TCRbeta CDR3 rearrangement, sequence reads were collapsed and filtered. For each sample, productive Simpson clonality was calculated as the square root of Simpson's diversity index across productive rearrangements. This is the immuneACCESS table as TCRdb keeps it, with only in-frame sequences that have V and J called. A part of the clones is gone; compared with another copy, unresolved V genes explain less than half, and the rest is unexplained. V, J and clone size derive from that table, while D and trimming were established from the DNA sequence. The sample profile shows approximately 130,000 clones; approximately 81% of them were found once. The ten largest account for under 5% of the sample.

Ends trimmed: V by 1 base, J by 5 bases; bases unmatched to a gene: 5. CDR1 and CDR2 (SGHNT, YYREEE) derive from the germline V gene (reference sequence). Spanning cysteine to phenylalanine, the CDR3 consists of 15 amino acids. Of the read, only the CDR3 DNA is kept; its 45 bases are in frame from base 1. The sample consisted of peripheral blood. This receptor was obtained from a man between 60 and 75 years old with acute or convalescent COVID-19. Rearrangement joined TRBV5-4 to TRBJ2-2, with 7 bases aligning to TRBD1. The CDR3 amino acid sequence is: CASSLPTGQTGELFF. Here is the DNA: TGTGCCAGCAGCTTGCCGACAGGGCAAACCGGGGAGCTGTTTTTT.